The rows below give T cell receptor beta chains drawn from one sample of a study of shared clonotypes between healthy human individuals. Profiled with immunoSEQ multiplex PCR; TCRdb holds only in-frame clones, not every one. The repertoire holds about 1 million clones, with approximately 76% as singletons. Material for sequencing was memory CD4+ T cells sorted from blood. The receptors stem from a man aged 18 to 29 in good health. CDR3s include the opening cysteine and the closing phenylalanine or tryptophan. A D gene is named only where the DNA matches it firmly. Size values are once, few and many counts, or a class for expanded clones, and some rows have none.

TRBV7-2,-,TRBJ2-4,-,CASSLQGPQYF,TGTGCCAGCAGCTTACAGGGACCTCAGTACTTC
TRBV5-1,-,TRBJ1-2,-,CASSLAPINYGYTF,TGCGCCAGCAGCTTGGCCCCCATCAACTATGGCTACACCTTC
TRBV2,-,TRBJ1-6,-,CASSADYNSPLHF,TGTGCCAGCAGTGCGGACTATAATTCACCCCTCCACTTT
TRBV28,-,TRBJ1-1,-,CASSQAYRGNTEAFF,TGTGCCAGCAGTCAAGCTTACCGGGGCAACACTGAAGCTTTCTTT
TRBV10-3,-,TRBJ2-3,-,CAIRGPQRADTQYF,TGTGCCATCAGGGGCCCCCAACGCGCAGATACGCAGTATTTT
TRBV5-1,few,TRBJ2-7,TRBD2,CASSQGGPGGAYEQYF,TGCGCCAGCAGCCAAGGAGGACCGGGGGGGGCCTACGAGCAGTACTTC
TRBV6-5,-,TRBJ2-1,-,CASRRSNEQFF,TGTGCCAGCAGAAGGTCGAATGAGCAGTTCTTC
TRBV2,-,TRBJ2-5,TRBD1,CASRGIGTGHQETQYF,TGTGCCAGCAGGGGGATAGGGACAGGTCACCAAGAGACCCAGTACTTC
TRBV28,-,TRBJ1-4,-,CASSLAAVEKLFF,TGTGCCAGCTCCCTGGCGGCAGTTGAAAAACTGTTTTTT
TRBV28,-,TRBJ2-4,-,CASTGALGNKNIQYF,TGTGCCAGCACCGGGGCGCTTGGTAACAAAAACATTCAGTACTTC
TRBV6-1,-,TRBJ1-3,-,CASTGSNSGNTIYF,TGTGCCAGCACAGGGAGCAACTCTGGAAACACCATATATTTT
TRBV6-5,-,TRBJ2-1,TRBD2,CASRPSGGDNEQFF,TGTGCCAGCAGGCCTAGCGGGGGGGACAATGAGCAGTTCTTC
TRBV18,many,TRBJ2-6,-,CASSPVGGAVLTF,TGTGCCAGCTCACCAGTGGGGGGGGCCGTCCTGACTTTC
TRBV5-8,-,TRBJ1-2,TRBD1,CASSLGQGWNGYTF,TGTGCCAGCAGCTTGGGACAGGGGTGGAATGGCTACACCTTC
TRBV7-2,-,TRBJ2-3,-,CASSLWRTTDTQYF,TGTGCCAGCAGCTTGTGGCGTACGACAGATACGCAGTATTTT
TRBV10-2,once,TRBJ2-7,TRBD2,CASSESQRGGNYEQYF,TGCGCCAGCAGTGAGTCCCAGCGGGGGGGAAACTACGAGCAGTACTTC
TRBV11-1,-,TRBJ2-3,TRBD2,CASSLVITAGADTQYF,TGTGCCAGCAGCTTAGTTATTACGGCGGGGGCAGATACGCAGTATTTT
TRBV6-1,-,TRBJ1-5,-,CASSQARDQPQHF,TGTGCCAGCAGTCAAGCCAGGGACCAGCCCCAGCATTTT
TRBV5-5,-,TRBJ1-2,-,CASSLVTGGLSYGYTF,TGTGCCAGCAGCTTGGTGACAGGTGGGCTGAGCTATGGCTACACCTTC
TRBV7-2,-,TRBJ1-5,-,CASGVWGSSNQPQHF,TGTGCCAGTGGGGTGTGGGGGTCTAGCAATCAGCCCCAGCATTTT
TRBV6-5,-,TRBJ2-7,-,CASAPWDGSYEQYF,TGTGCCAGCGCTCCTTGGGACGGCTCCTACGAGCAGTACTTC
TRBV19,-,TRBJ1-1,TRBD1,CASSARDRGNTEAFF,TGTGCCAGTAGTGCCCGGGACAGGGGGAACACTGAAGCTTTCTTT
TRBV4-2,-,TRBJ2-1,-,CASSQDLTGRGDNEQFF,TGTGCCAGCAGCCAAGATCTGACGGGGAGAGGGGACAATGAGCAGTTCTTC
TRBV27,-,TRBJ1-2,-,CASSPYRQAAFTF,TGTGCCAGCAGTCCCTACCGACAGGCTGCGTTTACCTTC
TRBV9,-,TRBJ2-3,-,CASSLSLPDTQYF,TGTGCCAGCAGCCTGTCGCTGCCAGATACGCAGTATTTT
TRBV5-6,-,TRBJ1-3,-,CASSLLGLRRDSGNTIYF,TGTGCCAGCAGCTTGTTGGGTCTCAGGAGGGACTCTGGAAACACCATATATTTT
TRBV9,-,TRBJ2-3,-,CASSVGRGIDTQYF,TGTGCCAGCAGCGTAGGGCGGGGTATTGATACGCAGTATTTT
TRBV7-2,-,TRBJ1-6,-,CASSSSYNSPLHF,TGTGCCAGCAGCTCCTCCTATAATTCACCCCTCCACTTT
TRBV6-1,-,TRBJ2-2,-,CAVIRVTGTGELFF,TGTGCCGTTATCAGGGTTACGGGCACCGGGGAGCTGTTTTTT
TRBV6-6,-,TRBJ2-5,TRBD2,CASSASGYQETQYF,TGTGCCTCCTCGGCTAGCGGGTACCAAGAGACCCAGTACTTC
TRBV6-1,few,TRBJ1-2,-,CASSEDRVRYGYTF,TGTGCCAGCAGTGAAGACAGGGTTAGATATGGCTACACCTTC
TRBV9,once,TRBJ2-3,-,CASNPRDLSTDTQYF,TGTGCCAGCAATCCAAGGGACTTAAGCACAGATACGCAGTATTTT
TRBV29-1,-,TRBJ2-1,TRBD1,CSVGGQVTINEQFF,TGCAGCGTTGGGGGACAGGTGACGATCAATGAGCAGTTCTTC
TRBV30,many,TRBJ2-2,TRBD1,CAWRRDRVNTGELFF,TGTGCCTGGCGCCGGGACAGGGTTAACACCGGGGAGCTGTTTTTT
TRBV6-6,-,TRBJ1-1,TRBD1,CASSQPGQGNTEAFF,TGTGCCAGCAGTCAACCGGGACAGGGGAACACTGAAGCTTTCTTT
TRBV5-1,-,TRBJ2-3,-,CASSKSTPDTDTQYF,TGCGCCAGCAGCAAGTCCACCCCCGACACAGATACGCAGTATTTT
TRBV7-3,-,TRBJ2-1,-,CASSFTRDNEQFF,TGTGCCAGCAGCTTTACTAGGGACAATGAGCAGTTCTTC
TRBV2,once,TRBJ2-7,-,CASSRDGYEQYF,TGTGCCAGCAGTAGGGACGGGTACGAGCAGTACTTC
TRBV5-1,many,TRBJ1-4,-,CASSLGTPATNEKLFF,TGCGCCAGCAGCTTAGGGACCCCAGCAACTAATGAAAAACTGTTTTTT
TRBV7-2,-,TRBJ2-7,TRBD2,CASSLASGSDYEQYF,TGTGCCAGCAGCTTAGCTAGCGGGAGTGACTACGAGCAGTACTTC
TRBV7-8,-,TRBJ2-7,TRBD2,CASSLGTSGAGQYF,TGTGCCAGCAGCTTAGGAACTAGCGGGGCGGGGCAGTACTTC
TRBV7-8,-,TRBJ2-1,-,CASSEGGGTAYNEQFF,TGTGCCAGCAGCGAAGGTGGAGGAACGGCCTACAATGAGCAGTTCTTC
TRBV4-1,-,TRBJ1-3,-,CASSPTGESSGNTIYF,TGCGCCAGCAGCCCGACAGGTGAAAGCTCTGGAAACACCATATATTTT